The 9 T cell receptor beta chains listed next were all sequenced from one sample in a study of T cell changes during pregnancy in multiple sclerosis. The assay was immunoSEQ multiplex PCR, and TCRdb's table has in-frame clones only and misses some. The sample shows about 25,000 clones, roughly 86% of them seen only once. The specimen comprised CD4+ T cells from peripheral blood mononuclear cells, sampled in the second trimester of pregnancy. The receptors derive from a female donor in good health, enrolled as a control in a pregnancy study.

This clone is judged medium-sized (0.01 to 0.1%). V and J are TRBV2 and TRBJ1-6, with TRBD1 identical over 7 bases. With V trimmed by 5 bases and J by 10 bases, 5 bases remained unmatched. Germline V gene lookup returns CDR1 SNHLY and CDR2 FYNNEI. This CDR3 region has 13 residues. The CDR3: CASSRRGQSPLHF. The DNA of the CDR3 is TGTGCCAGCAGTCGTAGGGGGCAATCACCCCTCCACTTT. Based on the CDR3 plus reference TRBV2 and TRBJ1-6, the full variable domain is EPEVTQTPSHQVTQMGQEVILRCVPISNHLYFYWYRQILGQKVEFLVSFYNNEISEKSEIFDDQFSVERPDGSNFTLKIRSTKLEDSAMYFCASSRRGQSPLHFGNGTRLTVT.

The chain carries TRBV11-3 and TRBJ2-7; no clear D. The germline V gene encodes CDR1 SGHNT and CDR2 YENEEA. Between the trimmed V and J ends, which lost 11 bases and 5 bases, there was a span of 7 bases. The CDR3 loop spans 9 amino acids. CDR3 nucleotide sequence: TGTGCCGGCCTCAACGAGCAGTACTTC. Amino acids: CAGLNEQYF.

J is TRBJ2-3 and V is TRBV4-1; the D gene is possibly TRBD2 (5 bases). The germline V gene has CDR1 MGHRA and CDR2 YSYEKL. V gave up 0 bases and J gave up 1 base, with 8 bases separating them. This CDR3 has 15 residues. This chain's CDR3 is CASSQEGGRTDTQYF. The CDR3 DNA follows: TGCGCCAGCAGCCAAGAGGGCGGGCGCACAGATACGCAGTATTTT.

The J gene is TRBJ2-3, the V gene TRBV27; unclear D gene. Germline CDR1 MNHEY, CDR2 SMNVEV (reference sequence). The CDR3 runs 14 residues. V gave up 5 bases and J gave up 2 bases, with 11 bases separating them. CDR3: CASSPIDFTDTQYF. CDR3 sequence (DNA): TGTGCCAGCAGTCCTATAGACTTCACAGATACGCAGTATTTT.

The chain recombines TRBV28 with TRBJ1-4; 7 bases are a match to TRBD1. Trimming took 8 bases from V and 4 from J; bases not matched to a gene: 7. CDR3 length: 14 amino acids. The germline V gene has CDR1 MDHEN and CDR2 SYDVKM. The CDR3 spells CASLGTVNNEKLFF. Here the CDR3 DNA reads TGTGCCAGCCTGGGGACAGTTAATAATGAAAAACTGTTTTTT. Based on the CDR3 plus reference TRBV28 and TRBJ1-4, the full variable domain is DVKVTQSSRYLVKRTGEKVFLECVQDMDHENMFWYRQDPGLGLRLIYFSYDVKMKEKGDIPEGYSVSREKKERFSLILESASTNQTSMYLCASLGTVNNEKLFFGSGTQLSVL.

The chain employs TRBV27 and TRBJ2-7, with 9 nucleotides matching TRBD2. The germline CDR1 and CDR2 sequences are MNHEY and SMNVEV (reference sequence). After removal of 3 bases from V and 6 bases from J, the junction contained 6 bases not matched to a gene. The CDR3 has 14 amino acids. The CDR3 is CASSFGAGGSEQYF. The CDR3 region has the DNA TGTGCCAGCAGTTTCGGGGCGGGAGGGAGCGAGCAGTACTTC.

The gene calls are TRBV25-1 and TRBJ1-1, with D possibly TRBD1 on 5 matching bases. The CDR3 has 14 residues. Germline assignment: CDR1 MGHDK and CDR2 SYGVNS. Trimming took 4 bases from V and 1 from J, leaving 10 bases between them. The CDR3 spells CASSAGTANTEAFF. CDR3 in DNA: TGTGCCAGCAGTGCGGGGACTGCGAACACTGAAGCTTTCTTT. Full variable domain (outside the CDR3, taken from reference TRBV25-1 and TRBJ1-1): EADIYQTPRYLVIGTGKKITLECSQTMGHDKMYWYQQDPGMELHLIHYSYGVNSTEKGDLSSESTVSRIRTEHFPLTLESARPSHTSQYLCASSAGTANTEAFFGQGTRLTVV.

This clone was observed a few times. The rearrangement uses TRBV9 and TRBJ2-3; TRBD2 agrees at 8 bases. The CDR3 sequence is 16 residues long. Unmatched junction bases numbered 4, after V lost 0 bases and J lost 1 base. Germline CDR1 reads SGDLS; CDR2 reads YYNGEE. The CDR3 loop is CASSVEISGGTDTQYF. The CDR3 DNA follows: TGTGCCAGCAGCGTAGAGATTAGCGGGGGCACAGATACGCAGTATTTT.

V gene TRBV28 combines with J gene TRBJ1-5; TRBD1 matches at 7 bases. The CDR3 sequence is 13 residues long. CDR1 and CDR2 (germline): MDHEN, SYDVKM. J gave up 4 bases and V 6 bases, and 3 bases lay outside the gene matches. The CDR3 spells CASSRDSNQPQHF. The CDR3 DNA reads TGTGCCAGCAGCCGGGACAGTAATCAGCCCCAGCATTTT. The complete variable domain, with remaining parts taken from reference TRBV28 and TRBJ1-5, reads DVKVTQSSRYLVKRTGEKVFLECVQDMDHENMFWYRQDPGLGLRLIYFSYDVKMKEKGDIPEGYSVSREKKERFSLILESASTNQTSMYLCASSRDSNQPQHFGDGTRLSIL.